This entry describes one T cell receptor beta chain. The antigen remains unidentified. The record originates from a study of OX40 agonist ivuxolimab in advanced cancers. Study in general: Clinicians treated patients with ivuxolimab, an agonistic anti-OX40 (CD134) antibody. The study's findings and limits: People who partly responded at 0.1-3.0 mg/kg had some of the least clonal expansion seen.

Any history of autoimmune disease or systemic immunosuppression disqualified patients. Measured with immunoSEQ multiplex PCR; TCRdb has only the in-frame clones, and not every one. The repertoire includes 40,000 to 45,000 clones, 70% to 90% of them detected once, and over 5.5% sits in the top ten. Germline V gene lookup returns CDR1 LNHDA and CDR2 SQIVND (reference sequence). The CDR3 runs 15 residues. V was shortened by 2 bases and J by 7 bases, with 14 bases between the two germline ends. The chain is built from TRBV19 and TRBJ1-4, with D tentatively TRBD1 (6 bases). The clonotype was recovered from an adult with an advanced solid tumor such as melanoma, head and neck, liver or kidney cancer. Material: CD4+ or CD8+ T cells sorted from blood, obtained in a trial of the OX40 agonist ivuxolimab. Here the CDR3 reads CASSIFTGIGEKLFF. CDR3 sequence (DNA): TGTGCCAGTAGTATATTTACAGGGATAGGTGAAAAACTGTTTTTT. The entire variable domain, with the rest obtained from reference TRBV19 and TRBJ1-4, is as follows: DGGITQSPKYLFRKEGQNVTLSCEQNLNHDAMYWYRQDPGQGLRLIYYSQIVNDFQKGDIAEGYSVSREKKESFPLTVTSAQKNPTAFYLCASSIFTGIGEKLFFGSGTQLSVL.